The 20 T cell receptor beta chains below all came from one sample that was sequenced in a study of T-cell memory formation after mild COVID-19. TCRdb recomputed calls from the 5' RACE reads with MiXCR, one row per CDR3 protein. In the table there are about 13,000 distinct CDR3 sequences, 15% to 20% of which are singletons. Source material: PBMCs or a T cell subset sorted from them (not recorded which). These receptors originate from a man in his late teens or twenties who had mild COVID-19 (a few samples of this study predate the infection). Cell type and time point are not known.

This clonotype was counted between two and nine times. The rearrangement uses TRBV4-3 and TRBJ1-2; no firm D call. The CDR3 covers 15 residues. V lost 5 bases and J 2 bases, leaving 15 bases between the germline ends. Germline lookup yields CDR1 LGHNA and CDR2 YSLEER. CDR3: CASSSLNTKNYGYTF. The CDR3 DNA is TGCGCCAGCAGCTCGCTAAACACCAAAAACTATGGCTACACCTTC.

This chain uses TRBV5-1 with TRBJ2-3; 9 positions agree with TRBD1. V was clipped by 4 bases and J by 2 bases; unmatched bases: 2. The length of the CDR3 is 14 residues. Germline CDR1 SGHRS, CDR2 YFSETQ. The CDR3 sequence: CASSRDRDTDTQYF. CDR3 bases: TGCGCCAGCAGCCGGGACAGGGACACAGATACGCAGTATTTT.

This clonotype has a count of ten or more. The chain recombines TRBV30 with TRBJ1-1; 7 bases are a match to TRBD1. The junction had 11 bases not matched to a gene; V was cut back by 3 bases and J by 1 base. The CDR3 has 16 residues. CDR1 GTSNPN and CDR2 SVGIG come from the germline V gene (reference sequence). The CDR3 protein is CAWSLSKDRPNTEAFF. The CDR3 DNA reads as TGTGCCTGGAGCCTATCCAAGGACAGGCCGAACACTGAAGCTTTCTTT.

The chain has TRBV12-3 or TRBV12-4 and TRBJ2-5; D is possibly TRBD1 or TRBD2 (5 bases each). CDR3 length: 14 amino acids. Trimming pared 1 base from V and 4 bases from J, leaving 10 bases between. The CDR3 DNA reads as TGTGCCAGCAGTTTAGTTCGGGGCGGAGAGACCCAGTACTTC. Translating it yields CASSLVRGGETQYF.

At least ten counts were recorded for this clonotype. The genes are TRBV6-1 and TRBJ2-5; D not certain. The CDR3 consists of 14 residues. The ends were cut back, 2 bases at V and 4 bases at J, with 11 bases in the middle. Germline V gene data show CDR1 as MNHNS and CDR2 as SASEGT. CDR3 region: CASSERVMGETQYF. The CDR3 region has the DNA TGTGCCAGCAGTGAAAGAGTTATGGGAGAGACCCAGTACTTC.

This clonotype was recorded at least ten times. The gene calls are TRBV4-1 and TRBJ2-3, with 7 bases fitting TRBD2. The CDR3 runs to 16 residues. The germline V gene has CDR1 MGHRA and CDR2 YSYEKL. V gave up 0 bases and J gave up 0 bases; unmatched junction bases: 3. DNA of the CDR3: TGCGCCAGCAGCCAAGATGAACTAGCGAGCACAGATACGCAGTATTTT. Translated, it gives CASSQDELASTDTQYF.

This clonotype has ten or more counts. This chain connects TRBV4-1 to TRBJ1-5; D possibly corresponds to TRBD1 (6 bases). The germline CDR1 and CDR2 sequences are MGHRA and YSYEKL. Between the trimmed V and J ends, which lost 1 base and 0 bases, there was a span of 13 bases. This CDR3 has 17 residues. CDR3 in DNA: TGCGCCAGCAGCCAAGTTTTCGTGGGGGCTAGCAATCAGCCCCAGCATTTT. Its translation is CASSQVFVGASNQPQHF.

This clonotype was counted only a few times. V usage is TRBV27 and J usage is TRBJ2-7; D is perhaps TRBD2 (6 bases). The CDR3 sequence is 12 residues long. V gave up 8 bases and J gave up 5 bases, with 13 bases separating them. The germline gives CDR1 MNHEY, CDR2 SMNVEV (reference sequence). CDR3 region: CASGRPGDEQYF. The CDR3 coding sequence is TGTGCCAGCGGAAGGCCGGGGGACGAGCAGTACTTC.

This clonotype was counted many times. The rearrangement uses TRBV6-5 and TRBJ1-2, with D hard to call. The germline gives CDR1 MNHEY, CDR2 SVGAGI. Trimming stripped 5 bases from V and 7 bases from J, with 14 bases between. This CDR3 region has 13 residues. The CDR3 sequence is CASSKVPSPGYTF. CDR3 sequence (DNA): TGTGCCAGCAGTAAGGTTCCTTCCCCTGGCTACACCTTC.

Many counts were recorded for this clonotype. CDR3 nucleotides: TGTGCCAGCAGTAGACTAGCGGAGATCTACGAGCAGTACTTC. Its protein product is CASSRLAEIYEQYF. The chain is built from TRBV6-2 or TRBV6-3 and TRBJ2-7, with TRBD2 identical over 9 bases. This CDR3 is built from 14 residues. Germline CDR1 is MNHEY and CDR2 is SVGEGT. Trimming removed 5 bases from V and 3 bases from J; junction bases left unmatched: 5.

This chain joins TRBV5-1 and TRBJ2-5, with 9 bases matching TRBD1. Trimming cost V 5 bases and J 5 bases; bases outside gene matches: 13. Germline CDR1 SGHRS, CDR2 YFSETQ. The CDR3 is made up of 16 amino acids. Here the CDR3 reads CASSQTPTGGQETQYF. In DNA form, the CDR3 reads TGCGCCAGCAGTCAAACGCCCACAGGGGGCCAGGAGACCCAGTACTTC. Full variable domain (rest looked up from reference TRBV5-1 and TRBJ2-5): KAGVTQTPRYLIKTRGQQVTLSCSPISGHRSVSWYQQTPGQGLQFLFEYFSETQRNKGNFPGRFSGRQFSNSRSEMNVSTLELGDSALYLCASSQTPTGGQETQYFGPGTRLLVL.

This clonotype was observed at least ten times. This chain joins TRBV2 and TRBJ2-1; D is possibly TRBD2 (6 bases). From germline, CDR1 is SNHLY and CDR2 FYNNEI. This CDR3 region has 14 residues. Trimming removed 4 bases at V and 0 bases at J, with 7 bases between. CDR3 sequence: CASSVGSSYNEQFF. The CDR3 nucleotides are TGTGCCAGCAGTGTCGGGAGCTCCTACAATGAGCAGTTCTTC.

The gene calls are TRBV27 and TRBJ1-2; 10 nucleotides agree with TRBD1. The CDR3 sequence is 14 residues long. Germline-derived CDR1 and CDR2 are MNHEY and SMNVEV (reference sequence). The V and J ends lost 3 bases and 6 bases, in that order; junction bases with no gene match: 4. The CDR3 loop reads CASSFGDRGHGYTF. The DNA of the CDR3 is TGTGCCAGCAGTTTTGGGGACAGGGGACATGGCTACACCTTC.

This sequence joins TRBV7-8 and TRBJ2-7; the match to TRBD1 covers 11 bases. CDR3 length equals 16 residues. V gave up 5 bases and J gave up 3 bases; unmatched junction bases: 9. Germline assignment: CDR1 SGHVS and CDR2 FQNEAQ. In DNA form, the CDR3 reads TGTGCCAGCAGCCCGGACGGGACAGGGGGAATCTACGAGCAGTACTTC. It translates to CASSPDGTGGIYEQYF.

This clonotype was picked up a small number of times. The V and J genes are TRBV7-9 and TRBJ1-2; D unclear. The CDR3 loop spans 12 amino acids. The germline V gene has CDR1 SEHNR and CDR2 FQNEAQ (reference sequence). Deletions cut 5 bases from V and 5 bases from J, with 9 bases between. DNA of the CDR3: TGTGCCAGCAGCGAACAAGTTTATGGCTACACCTTC. Encoded protein: CASSEQVYGYTF.

This clonotype was recorded many times. V gene TRBV9 combines with J gene TRBJ2-2, with 7 bases fitting TRBD1. This CDR3 spans 15 amino acids. Germline CDR1 reads SGDLS; CDR2 reads YYNGEE. V shed 0 bases and J 3 bases; nucleotides not matched to a gene: 2. CDR3 sequence (DNA): TGTGCCAGCAGCGTAGAGGGGGCAGACACCGGGGAGCTGTTTTTT. Translation gives CASSVEGADTGELFF.

This clonotype has ten or more counts. This sequence joins TRBV7-2 and TRBJ1-2; the match to TRBD1 covers 7 bases. Per germline, CDR1 SGHTA and CDR2 FQGNSA. The CDR3 length is 13 residues. With 6 bases clipped from V and 4 bases from J, the junction kept 5 bases outside the gene matches. CDR3 coding DNA: TGTGCCAGCAGTCCCGACAGGGTCTATGGCTACACCTTC. It specifies CASSPDRVYGYTF.

Ten or more counts support this clonotype. The J gene is TRBJ2-2, the V gene TRBV20-1; 15 nucleotides line up with TRBD2. With V trimmed by 3 bases and J by 7 bases, 6 bases remained unmatched. CDR1 DFQATT and CDR2 SNEGSKA come from the germline V gene (reference sequence). The CDR3 extends over 16 amino acids. DNA for the CDR3: TGCAGTGCTAGCGGACTAGCGGGGGGGCAAGTCGGGGAGCTGTTTTTT. Encoded protein: CSASGLAGGQVGELFF.

This clonotype was found many times. The V call is TRBV6-6, the J call TRBJ2-5; 9 bases line up with TRBD2. Looked up from germline, CDR1 is MNHNY and CDR2 is SVGAGI (reference sequence). CDR3 length: 18 residues. V trimming: 1 base; J trimming: 2 bases; junction bases outside the gene matches: 11. CDR3 loop: CASSYFRPAGGPQETQYF. The CDR3 DNA sequence: TGTGCCAGCAGTTACTTCCGGCCAGCGGGGGGCCCTCAAGAGACCCAGTACTTC.

This clonotype has a handful of counts. This chain joins TRBV7-9 and TRBJ1-5; D unresolved. The CDR3 totals 13 residues. Germline CDR1 is SEHNR and CDR2 is FQNEAQ (reference sequence). V gave up 0 bases and J gave up 9 bases, with 9 bases separating them. Written as DNA, the CDR3 is TGTGCCAGCAGCTTAGCGGGCAGTCGGCCCCAGCATTTT. Translation: CASSLAGSRPQHF.